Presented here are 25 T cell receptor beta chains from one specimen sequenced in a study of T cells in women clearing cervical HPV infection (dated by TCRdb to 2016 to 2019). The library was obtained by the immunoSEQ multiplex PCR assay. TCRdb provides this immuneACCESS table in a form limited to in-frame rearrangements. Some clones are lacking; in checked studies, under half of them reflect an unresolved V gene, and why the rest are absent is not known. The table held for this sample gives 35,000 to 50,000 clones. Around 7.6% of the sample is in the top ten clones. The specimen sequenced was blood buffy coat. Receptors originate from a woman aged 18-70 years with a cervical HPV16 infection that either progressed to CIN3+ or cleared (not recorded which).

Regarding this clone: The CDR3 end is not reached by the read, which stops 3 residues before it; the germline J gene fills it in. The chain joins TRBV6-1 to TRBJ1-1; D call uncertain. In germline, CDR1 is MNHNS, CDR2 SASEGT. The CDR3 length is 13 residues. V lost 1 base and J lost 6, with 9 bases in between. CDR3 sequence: CASSEGKVSEAFF. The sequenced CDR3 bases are TGTGCCAGCAGTGAAGGCAAGGTTTCTGAA.

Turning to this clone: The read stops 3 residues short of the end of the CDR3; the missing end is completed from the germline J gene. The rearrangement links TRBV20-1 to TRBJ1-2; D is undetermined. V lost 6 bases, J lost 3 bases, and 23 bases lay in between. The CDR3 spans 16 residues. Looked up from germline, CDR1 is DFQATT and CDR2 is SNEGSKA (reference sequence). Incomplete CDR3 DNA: TGCAGTGCGGATTCGAGGGCGCAGCGGGGAGACTATGGC. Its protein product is CSADSRAQRGDYG. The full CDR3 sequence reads CSADSRAQRGDYGYTF.

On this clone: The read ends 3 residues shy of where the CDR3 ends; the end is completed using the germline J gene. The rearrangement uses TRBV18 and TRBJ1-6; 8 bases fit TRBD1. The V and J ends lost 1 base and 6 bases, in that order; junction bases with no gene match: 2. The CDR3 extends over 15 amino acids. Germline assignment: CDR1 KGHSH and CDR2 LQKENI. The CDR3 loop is CASSPRTGLNSPLHF. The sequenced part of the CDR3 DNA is TGTGCCAGCTCACCACGGACAGGGCTTAATTCACCC. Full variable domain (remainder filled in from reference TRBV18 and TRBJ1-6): NAGVMQNPRHLVRRRGQEARLRCSPMKGHSHVYWYRQLPEEGLKFMVYLQKENIIDESGMPKERFSAEFPKEGPSILRIQQVVRGDSAAYFCASSPRTGLNSPLHFGNGTRLTVT.

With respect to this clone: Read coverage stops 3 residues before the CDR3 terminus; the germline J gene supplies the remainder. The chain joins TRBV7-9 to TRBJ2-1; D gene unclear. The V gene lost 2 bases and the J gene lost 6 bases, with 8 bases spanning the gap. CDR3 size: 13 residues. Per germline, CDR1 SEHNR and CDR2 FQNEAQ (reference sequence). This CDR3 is CASSLNSPNEQFF. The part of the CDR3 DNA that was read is TGTGCCAGCAGCTTAAACAGCCCCAATGAG. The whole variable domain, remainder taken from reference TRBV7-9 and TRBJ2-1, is DTGVSQNPRHKITKRGQNVTFRCDPISEHNRLYWYRQTLGQGPEFLTYFQNEAQLEKSRLLSDRFSAERPKGSFSTLEIQRTEQGDSAMYLCASSLNSPNEQFFGPGTRLTVL.

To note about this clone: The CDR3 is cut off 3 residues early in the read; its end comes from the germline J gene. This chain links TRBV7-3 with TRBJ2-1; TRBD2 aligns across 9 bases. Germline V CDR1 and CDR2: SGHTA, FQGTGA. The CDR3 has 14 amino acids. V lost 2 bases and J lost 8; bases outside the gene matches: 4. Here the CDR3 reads CASSLAGGRYEQFF. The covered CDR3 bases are TGTGCCAGCAGCTTAGCGGGAGGGAGGTATGAG.

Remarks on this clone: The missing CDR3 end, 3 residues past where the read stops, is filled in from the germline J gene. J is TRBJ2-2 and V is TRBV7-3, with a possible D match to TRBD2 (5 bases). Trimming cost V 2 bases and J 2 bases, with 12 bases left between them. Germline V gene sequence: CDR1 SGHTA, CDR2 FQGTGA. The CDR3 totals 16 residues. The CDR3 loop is CASSLQAASNTGELFF. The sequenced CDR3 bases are TGTGCCAGCAGCTTACAAGCGGCGTCCAACACCGGGGAG.

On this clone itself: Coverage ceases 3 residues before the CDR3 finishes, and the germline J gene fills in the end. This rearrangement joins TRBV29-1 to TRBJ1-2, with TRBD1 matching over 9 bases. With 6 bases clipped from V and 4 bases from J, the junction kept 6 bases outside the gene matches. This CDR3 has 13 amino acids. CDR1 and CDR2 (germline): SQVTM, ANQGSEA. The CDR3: CSVGQGLSYGYTF. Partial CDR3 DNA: TGCAGCGTGGGACAGGGCCTTTCCTATGGC.

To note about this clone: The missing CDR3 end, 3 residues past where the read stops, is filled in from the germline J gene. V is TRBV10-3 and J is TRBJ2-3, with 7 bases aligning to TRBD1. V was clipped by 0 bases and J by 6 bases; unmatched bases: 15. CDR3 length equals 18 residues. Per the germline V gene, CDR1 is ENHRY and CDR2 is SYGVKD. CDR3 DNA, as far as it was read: TGTGCCATCAGTGAGTCGACTCGAGCGGAAAAACAGGGGGATACG. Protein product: CAISESTRAEKQGDT. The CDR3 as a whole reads CAISESTRAEKQGDTQYF.

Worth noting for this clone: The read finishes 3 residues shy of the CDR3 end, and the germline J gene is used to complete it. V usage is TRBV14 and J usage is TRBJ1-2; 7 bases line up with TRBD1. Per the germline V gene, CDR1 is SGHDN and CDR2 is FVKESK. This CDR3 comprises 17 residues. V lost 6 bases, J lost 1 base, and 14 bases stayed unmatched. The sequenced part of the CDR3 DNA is TGTGCCAGCAGTCGTTCCCGCCCGACAGGGATTAACTATGGC. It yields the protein CASSRSRPTGINYG. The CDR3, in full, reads CASSRSRPTGINYGYTF.

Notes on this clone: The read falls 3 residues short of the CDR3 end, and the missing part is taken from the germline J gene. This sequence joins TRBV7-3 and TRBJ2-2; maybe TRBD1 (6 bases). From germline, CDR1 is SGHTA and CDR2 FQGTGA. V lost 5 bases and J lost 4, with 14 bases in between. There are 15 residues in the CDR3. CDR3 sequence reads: CASSRHVGGTGELFF. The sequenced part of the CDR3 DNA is TGTGCCAGCAGCCGACATGTAGGGGGCACCGGGGAG.

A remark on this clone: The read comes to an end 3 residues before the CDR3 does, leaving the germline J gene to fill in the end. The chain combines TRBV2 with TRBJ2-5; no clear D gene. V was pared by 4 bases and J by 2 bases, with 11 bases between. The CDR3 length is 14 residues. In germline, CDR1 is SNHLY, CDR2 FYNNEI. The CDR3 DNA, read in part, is TGTGCCAGCAGTGGGTGGGCAGAGCAAGAGACC. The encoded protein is CASSGWAEQET. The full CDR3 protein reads CASSGWAEQETQYF.

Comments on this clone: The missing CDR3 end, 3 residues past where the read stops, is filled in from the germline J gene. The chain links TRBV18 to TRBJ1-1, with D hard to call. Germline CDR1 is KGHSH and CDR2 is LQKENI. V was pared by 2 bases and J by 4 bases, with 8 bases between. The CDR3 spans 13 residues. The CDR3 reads CASSPIEGTEAFF. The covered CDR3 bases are TGTGCCAGCTCACCAATTGAGGGCACTGAA.

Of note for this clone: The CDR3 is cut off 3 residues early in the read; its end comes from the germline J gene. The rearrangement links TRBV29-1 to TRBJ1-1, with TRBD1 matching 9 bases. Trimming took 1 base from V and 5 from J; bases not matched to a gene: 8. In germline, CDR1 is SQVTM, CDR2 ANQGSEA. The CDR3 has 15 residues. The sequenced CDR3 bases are TGCAGCGTTGAAGGGGGACAGGGTTATGAAACTGAA. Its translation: CSVEGGQGYETE. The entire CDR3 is CSVEGGQGYETEAFF. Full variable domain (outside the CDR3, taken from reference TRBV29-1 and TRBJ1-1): SAVISQKPSRDICQRGTSLTIQCQVDSQVTMMFWYRQQPGQSLTLIATANQGSEATYESGFVIDKFPISRPNLTFSTLTVSNMSPEDSSIYLCSVEGGQGYETEAFFGQGTRLTVV.

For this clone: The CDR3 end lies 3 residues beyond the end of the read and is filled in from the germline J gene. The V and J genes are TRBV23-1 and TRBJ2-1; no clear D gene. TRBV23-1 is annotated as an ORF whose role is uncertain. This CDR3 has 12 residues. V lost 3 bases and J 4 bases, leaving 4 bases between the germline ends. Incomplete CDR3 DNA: TGCGCCAGCAGTCATCATTACAATGAG. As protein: CASSHHYNE. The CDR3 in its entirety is CASSHHYNEQFF.

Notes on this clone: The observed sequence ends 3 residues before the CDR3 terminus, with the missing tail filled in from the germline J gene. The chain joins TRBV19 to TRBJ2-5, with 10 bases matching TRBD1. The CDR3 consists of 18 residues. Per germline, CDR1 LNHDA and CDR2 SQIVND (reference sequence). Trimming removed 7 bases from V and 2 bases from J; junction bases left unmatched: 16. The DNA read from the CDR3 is TGTGCCAGTACAAAAGGGCGTCAGGACAGGGGGGATCAAGAGACC. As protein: CASTKGRQDRGDQET. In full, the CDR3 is CASTKGRQDRGDQETQYF.

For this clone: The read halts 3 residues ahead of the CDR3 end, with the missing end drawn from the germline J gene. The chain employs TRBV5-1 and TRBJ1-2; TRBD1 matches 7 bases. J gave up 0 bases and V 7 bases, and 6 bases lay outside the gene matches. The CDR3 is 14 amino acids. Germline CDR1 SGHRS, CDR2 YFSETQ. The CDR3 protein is CASSTTGANYGYTF. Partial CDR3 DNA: TGCGCCAGCTCGACTACAGGGGCTAACTATGGC.

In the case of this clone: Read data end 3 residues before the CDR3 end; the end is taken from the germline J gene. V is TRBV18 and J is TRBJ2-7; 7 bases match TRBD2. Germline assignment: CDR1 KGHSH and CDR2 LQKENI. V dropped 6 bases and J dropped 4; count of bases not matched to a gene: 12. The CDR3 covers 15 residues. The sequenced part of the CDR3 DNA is TGTGCCAGCTCCCGCGGGGCTAGCGGAGAGTACGAG. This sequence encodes CASSRGASGEYE. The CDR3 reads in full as CASSRGASGEYEQYF.

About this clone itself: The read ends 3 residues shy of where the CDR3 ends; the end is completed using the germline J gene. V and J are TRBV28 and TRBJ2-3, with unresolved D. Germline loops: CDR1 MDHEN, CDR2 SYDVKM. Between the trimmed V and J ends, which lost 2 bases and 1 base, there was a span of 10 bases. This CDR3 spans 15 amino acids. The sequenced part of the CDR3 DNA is TGTGCCAGCAGTTTAGTCCAGGATCGCACAGATACG. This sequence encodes CASSLVQDRTDT. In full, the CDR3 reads CASSLVQDRTDTQYF.

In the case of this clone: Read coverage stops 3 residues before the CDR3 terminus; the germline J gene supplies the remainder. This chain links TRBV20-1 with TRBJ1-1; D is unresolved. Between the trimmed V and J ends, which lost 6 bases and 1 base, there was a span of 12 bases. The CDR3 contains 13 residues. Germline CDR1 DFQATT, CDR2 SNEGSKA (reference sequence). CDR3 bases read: TGCAGTGCGAGCGGGGAAAGGAACACTGAA. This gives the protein CSASGERNTE. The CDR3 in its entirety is CSASGERNTEAFF.

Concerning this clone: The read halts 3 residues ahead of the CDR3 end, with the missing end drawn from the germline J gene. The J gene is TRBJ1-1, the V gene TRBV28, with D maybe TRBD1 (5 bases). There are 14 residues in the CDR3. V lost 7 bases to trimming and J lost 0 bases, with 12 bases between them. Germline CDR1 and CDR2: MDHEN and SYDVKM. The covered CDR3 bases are TGTGCCAGCACCCTTGACAGCATGAACACTGAA. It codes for CASTLDSMNTE. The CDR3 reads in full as CASTLDSMNTEAFF.

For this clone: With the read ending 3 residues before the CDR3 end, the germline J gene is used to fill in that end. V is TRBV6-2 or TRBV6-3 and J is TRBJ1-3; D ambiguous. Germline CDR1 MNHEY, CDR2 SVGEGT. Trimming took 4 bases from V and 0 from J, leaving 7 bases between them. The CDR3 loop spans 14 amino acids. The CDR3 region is CASSSVLSGNTIYF. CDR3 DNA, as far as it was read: TGTGCCAGCAGTTCAGTTCTCTCTGGAAACACC.

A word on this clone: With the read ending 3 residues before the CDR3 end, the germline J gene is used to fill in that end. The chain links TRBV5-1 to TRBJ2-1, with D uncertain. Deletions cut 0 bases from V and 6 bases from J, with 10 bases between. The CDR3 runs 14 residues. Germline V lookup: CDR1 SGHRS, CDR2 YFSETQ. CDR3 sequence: CASSLADSINEQFF. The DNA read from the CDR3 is TGCGCCAGCAGCTTGGCCGATAGCATCAATGAG.

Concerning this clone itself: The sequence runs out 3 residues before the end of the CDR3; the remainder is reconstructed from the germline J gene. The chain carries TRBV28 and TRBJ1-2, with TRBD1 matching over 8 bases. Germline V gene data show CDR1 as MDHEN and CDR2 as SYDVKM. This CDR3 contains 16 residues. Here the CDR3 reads CASSFLGQGLRASYTF. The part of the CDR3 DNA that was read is TGTGCCAGCAGTTTTTTAGGACAGGGTCTTCGTGCGAGC.

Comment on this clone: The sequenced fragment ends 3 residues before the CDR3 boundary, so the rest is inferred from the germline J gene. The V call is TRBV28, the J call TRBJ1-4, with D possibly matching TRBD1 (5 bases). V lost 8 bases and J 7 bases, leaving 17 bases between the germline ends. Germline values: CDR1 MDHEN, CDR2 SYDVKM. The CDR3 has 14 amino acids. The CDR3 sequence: CASLAQGRGEKLFF. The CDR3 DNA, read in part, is TGTGCCAGCTTGGCGCAGGGAAGGGGTGAAAAA.

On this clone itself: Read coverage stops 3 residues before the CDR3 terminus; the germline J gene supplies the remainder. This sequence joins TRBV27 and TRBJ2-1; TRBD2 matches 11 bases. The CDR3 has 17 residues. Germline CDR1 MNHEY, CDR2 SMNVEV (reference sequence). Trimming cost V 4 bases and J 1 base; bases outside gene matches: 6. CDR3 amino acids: CASSSPLAGGSYNEQFF. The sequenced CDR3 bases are TGTGCCAGCAGTTCCCCTCTAGCGGGAGGTTCCTACAATGAG.